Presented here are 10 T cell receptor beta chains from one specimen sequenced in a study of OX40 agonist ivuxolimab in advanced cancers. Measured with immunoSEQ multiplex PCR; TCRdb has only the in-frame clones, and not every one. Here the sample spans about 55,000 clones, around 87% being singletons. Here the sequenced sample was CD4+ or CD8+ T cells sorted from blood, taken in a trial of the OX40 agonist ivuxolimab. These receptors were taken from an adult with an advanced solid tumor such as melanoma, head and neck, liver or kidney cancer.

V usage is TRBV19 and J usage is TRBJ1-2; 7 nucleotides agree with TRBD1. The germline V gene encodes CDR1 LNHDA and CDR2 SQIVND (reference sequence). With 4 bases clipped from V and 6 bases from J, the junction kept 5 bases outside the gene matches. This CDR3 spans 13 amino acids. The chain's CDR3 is CASSTGTVNGYTF. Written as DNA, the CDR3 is TGTGCCAGTAGTACCGGGACAGTGAATGGCTACACCTTC.

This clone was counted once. This CDR3 is CASSFRSQANEPQHF. In nucleotides, the CDR3 is TGTGCCAGCAGCTTTCGGAGTCAGGCGAATGAGCCCCAGCATTTT. The rearrangement links TRBV7-8 to TRBJ1-5; no clear D gene. This CDR3 has 15 residues. CDR1 and CDR2 (germline): SGHVS, FQNEAQ. The germline V and J ends were trimmed by 3 bases and 8 bases, with 17 bases remaining between them. The full variable domain, rest sourced from reference TRBV7-8 and TRBJ1-5, is GAGVSQSPRYKVAKRGQDVALRCDPISGHVSLFWYQQALGQGPEFLTYFQNEAQLDKSGLPSDRFFAERPEGSVSTLKIQRTQQEDSAVYLCASSFRSQANEPQHFGDGTRLSIL.

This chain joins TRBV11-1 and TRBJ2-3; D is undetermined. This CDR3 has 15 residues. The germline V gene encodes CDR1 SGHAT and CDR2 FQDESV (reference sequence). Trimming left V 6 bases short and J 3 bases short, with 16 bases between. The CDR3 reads CASSPASVGTDTQYF. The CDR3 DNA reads TGTGCCAGCAGTCCGGCCTCCGTAGGGACAGATACGCAGTATTTT.

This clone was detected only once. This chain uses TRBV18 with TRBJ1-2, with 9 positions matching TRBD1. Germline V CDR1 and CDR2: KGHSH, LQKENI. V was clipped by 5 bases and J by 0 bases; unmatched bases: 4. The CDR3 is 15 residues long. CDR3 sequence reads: CASSSGTGPNYGYTF. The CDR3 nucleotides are TGTGCCAGCTCATCCGGGACAGGGCCTAACTATGGCTACACCTTC.

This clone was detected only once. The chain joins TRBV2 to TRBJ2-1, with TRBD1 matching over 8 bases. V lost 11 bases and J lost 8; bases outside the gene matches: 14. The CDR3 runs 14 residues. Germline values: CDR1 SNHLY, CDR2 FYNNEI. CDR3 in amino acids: CASSTRTGLDEQFF. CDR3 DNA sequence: TGTGCCTCCAGCACCCGGACAGGGCTTGATGAGCAGTTCTTC. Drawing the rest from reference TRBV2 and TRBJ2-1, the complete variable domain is EPEVTQTPSHQVTQMGQEVILRCVPISNHLYFYWYRQILGQKVEFLVSFYNNEISEKSEIFDDQFSVERPDGSNFTLKIRSTKLEDSAMYFCASSTRTGLDEQFFGPGTRLTVL.

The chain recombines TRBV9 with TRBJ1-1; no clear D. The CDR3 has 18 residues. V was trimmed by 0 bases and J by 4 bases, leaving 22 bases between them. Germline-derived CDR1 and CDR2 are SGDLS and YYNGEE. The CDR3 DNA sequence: TGTGCCAGCAGCGTAGAGGAAGAGGGCAGTTGGGATGGCACTGAAGCTTTCTTT. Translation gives CASSVEEEGSWDGTEAFF.

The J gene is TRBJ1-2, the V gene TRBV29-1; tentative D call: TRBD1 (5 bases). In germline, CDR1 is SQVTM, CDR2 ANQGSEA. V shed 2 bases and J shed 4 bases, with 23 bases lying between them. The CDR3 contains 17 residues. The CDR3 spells CSVEYPTDTITSYGYTF. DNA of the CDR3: TGCAGCGTTGAATACCCTACGGACACAATTACATCCTATGGCTACACCTTC.

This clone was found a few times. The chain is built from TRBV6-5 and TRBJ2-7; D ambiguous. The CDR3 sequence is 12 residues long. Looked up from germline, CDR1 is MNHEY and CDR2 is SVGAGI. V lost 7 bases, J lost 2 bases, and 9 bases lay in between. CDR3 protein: CASTDATYEQYF. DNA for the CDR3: TGTGCCAGCACGGACGCCACCTACGAGCAGTACTTC.

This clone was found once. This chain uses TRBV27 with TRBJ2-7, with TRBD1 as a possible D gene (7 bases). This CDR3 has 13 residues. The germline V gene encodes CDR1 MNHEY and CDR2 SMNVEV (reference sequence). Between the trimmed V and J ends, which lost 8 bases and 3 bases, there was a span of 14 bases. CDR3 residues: CASSPGGYYEQYF. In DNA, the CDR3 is TGTGCCAGCTCCCCAGGGGGGTACTACGAGCAGTACTTC.

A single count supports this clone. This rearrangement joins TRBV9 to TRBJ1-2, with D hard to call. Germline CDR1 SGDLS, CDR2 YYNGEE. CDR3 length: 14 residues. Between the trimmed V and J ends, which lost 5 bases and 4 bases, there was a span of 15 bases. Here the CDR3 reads CASSEHGGSYGYTF. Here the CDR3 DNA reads TGTGCCAGCAGTGAACATGGTGGTAGCTATGGCTACACCTTC.